The sequence of this T cell receptor beta chain was determined in a study of response to subunit inactivated influenza vaccine. Study conclusions and caveats: Each seasonal influenza vaccination recruits few new T cells, the authors suggested.

This clonotype was observed a single time. The antigen remains unidentified. The CDR3 extends over 16 amino acids. Germline assignment: CDR1 SGHNT and CDR2 YYREEE (reference sequence). Trimming removed 0 bases from V and 2 bases from J, with 14 bases in between. TCRdb independently ran MiXCR on the RT-PCR reads; one entry per CDR3 protein. Altogether a few hundred thousand distinct CDR3 sequences are present, 13% to 15% being singletons, with the ten largest covering over 8.5%. This chain links TRBV5-4 with TRBJ2-5; D is undetermined. The sequence was obtained from a man in his fifties or sixties who received an inactivated influenza vaccine. The input for sequencing was PBMCs from blood, taken about 13 days after vaccination. CDR3 DNA sequence: TGTGCCAGCAGCTTGGCCCCCATGGGGTCTCAAGAGACCCAGTACTTC. Translated: CASSLAPMGSQETQYF.